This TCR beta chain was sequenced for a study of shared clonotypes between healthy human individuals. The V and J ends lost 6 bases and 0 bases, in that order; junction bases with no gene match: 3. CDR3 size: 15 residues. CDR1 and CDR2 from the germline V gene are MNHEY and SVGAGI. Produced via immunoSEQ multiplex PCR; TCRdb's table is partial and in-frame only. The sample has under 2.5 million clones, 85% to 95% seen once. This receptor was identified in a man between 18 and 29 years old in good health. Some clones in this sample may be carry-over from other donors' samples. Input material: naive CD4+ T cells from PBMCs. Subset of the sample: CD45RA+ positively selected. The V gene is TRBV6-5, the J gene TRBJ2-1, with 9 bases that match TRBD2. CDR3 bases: TGTGCCAGCAGCCGGACTAGCGCCTCCTACAATGAGCAGTTCTTC. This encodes CASSRTSASYNEQFF.